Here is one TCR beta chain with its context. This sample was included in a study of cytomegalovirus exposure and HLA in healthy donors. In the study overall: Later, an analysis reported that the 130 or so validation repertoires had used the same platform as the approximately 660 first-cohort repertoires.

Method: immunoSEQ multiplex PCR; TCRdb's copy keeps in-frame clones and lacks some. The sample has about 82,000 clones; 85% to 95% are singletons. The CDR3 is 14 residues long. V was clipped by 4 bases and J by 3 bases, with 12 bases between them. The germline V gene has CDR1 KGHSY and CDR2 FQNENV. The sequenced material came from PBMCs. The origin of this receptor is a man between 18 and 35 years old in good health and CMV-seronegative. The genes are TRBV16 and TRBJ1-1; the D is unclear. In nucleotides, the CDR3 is TGTGCCAGCAGCCGACTAAAGGAATACACTGAAGCTTTCTTT. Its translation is CASSRLKEYTEAFF.